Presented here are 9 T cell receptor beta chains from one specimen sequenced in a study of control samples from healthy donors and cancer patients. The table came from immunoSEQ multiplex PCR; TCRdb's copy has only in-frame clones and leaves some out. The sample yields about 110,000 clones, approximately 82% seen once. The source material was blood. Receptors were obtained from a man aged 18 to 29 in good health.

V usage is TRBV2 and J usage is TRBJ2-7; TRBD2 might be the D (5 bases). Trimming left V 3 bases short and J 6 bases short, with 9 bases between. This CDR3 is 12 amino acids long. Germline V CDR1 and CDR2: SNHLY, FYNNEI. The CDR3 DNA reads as TGTGCCAGCAGTGACGACTATCCCGAGCAGTACTTC. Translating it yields CASSDDYPEQYF.

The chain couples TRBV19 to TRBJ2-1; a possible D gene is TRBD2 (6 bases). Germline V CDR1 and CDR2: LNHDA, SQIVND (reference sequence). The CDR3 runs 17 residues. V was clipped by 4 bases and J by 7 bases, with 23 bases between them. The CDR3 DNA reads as TGTGCCAGTAGTACCGACCCCCGACTAGTAGGCTCAAATGAGCAGTTCTTC. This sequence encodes CASSTDPRLVGSNEQFF.

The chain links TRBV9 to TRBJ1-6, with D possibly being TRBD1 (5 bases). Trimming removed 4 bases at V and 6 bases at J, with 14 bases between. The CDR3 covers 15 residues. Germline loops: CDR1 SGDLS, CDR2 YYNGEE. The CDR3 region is CASSPGTAANSPLHF. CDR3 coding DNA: TGTGCCAGCAGCCCCGGGACTGCCGCTAATTCACCCCTCCACTTT.

In DNA form, the CDR3 reads TGTGCCAGCTCCTACTCCGGGACAGGGGCTCGAGTCTATGGCTACACCTTC. Its translation is CASSYSGTGARVYGYTF. This rearrangement joins TRBV18 to TRBJ1-2; 10 positions match TRBD1. Losses at the gene ends were 6 bases for V and 4 bases for J; bases not matched to a gene: 14. The CDR3 is 17 amino acids. Germline V CDR1 and CDR2: KGHSH, LQKENI.

The CDR3 spells CASSLKATQYF. The CDR3 nucleotides are TGTGCCAGCAGCTTGAAGGCGACCCAGTACTTC. The rearrangement links TRBV7-2 to TRBJ2-5; D is uncertain. The CDR3 spans 11 residues. V gave up 3 bases and J gave up 7 bases, with 6 bases separating them. The germline V gene encodes CDR1 SGHTA and CDR2 FQGNSA.

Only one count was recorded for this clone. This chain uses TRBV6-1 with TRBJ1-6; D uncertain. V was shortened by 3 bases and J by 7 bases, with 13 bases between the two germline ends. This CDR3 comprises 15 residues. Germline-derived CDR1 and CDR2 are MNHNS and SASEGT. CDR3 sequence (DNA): TGTGCCAGCAGTGACCGCCACTACTCAAATTCACCCCTCCACTTT. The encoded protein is CASSDRHYSNSPLHF.

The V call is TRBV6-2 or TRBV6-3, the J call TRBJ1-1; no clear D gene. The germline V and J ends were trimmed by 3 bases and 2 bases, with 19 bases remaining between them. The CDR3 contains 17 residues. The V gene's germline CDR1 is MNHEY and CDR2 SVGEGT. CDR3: CASSYSSDTSFNTEAFF. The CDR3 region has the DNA TGTGCCAGCAGTTATTCCTCCGACACGAGCTTTAACACTGAAGCTTTCTTT.

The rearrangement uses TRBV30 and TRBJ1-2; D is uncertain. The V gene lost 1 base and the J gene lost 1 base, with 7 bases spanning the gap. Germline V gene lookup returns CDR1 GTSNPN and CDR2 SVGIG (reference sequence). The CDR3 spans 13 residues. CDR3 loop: CAWSADRNYGYTF. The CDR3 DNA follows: TGTGCCTGGAGTGCGGACCGTAACTATGGCTACACCTTC.

Here the CDR3 reads CASSTDSNEKLFF. As DNA, the CDR3 is TGTGCCAGCAGTACGGATAGTAATGAAAAACTGTTTTTT. The rearrangement links TRBV6-6 to TRBJ1-4, with no clear D. This CDR3 spans 13 amino acids. Trimming cost V 5 bases and J 4 bases, with 8 bases left between them. CDR1 is MNHNY and CDR2 is SVGAGI in the germline V gene (reference sequence).